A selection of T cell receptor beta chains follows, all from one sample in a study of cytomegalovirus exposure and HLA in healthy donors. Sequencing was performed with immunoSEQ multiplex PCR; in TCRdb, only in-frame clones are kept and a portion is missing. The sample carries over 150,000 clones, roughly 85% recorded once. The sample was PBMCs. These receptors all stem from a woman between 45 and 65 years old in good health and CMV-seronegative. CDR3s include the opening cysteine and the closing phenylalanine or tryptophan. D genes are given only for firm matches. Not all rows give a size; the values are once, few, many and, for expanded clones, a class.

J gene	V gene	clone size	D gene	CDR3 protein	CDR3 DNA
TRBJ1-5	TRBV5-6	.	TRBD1	CASSFRQGVQPQHF	TGTGCCAGCAGCTTTCGACAGGGCGTTCAGCCCCAGCATTTT
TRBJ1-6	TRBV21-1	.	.	CASSMGWKPGLPTSPLHF	TGTGCCAGCAGCATGGGGTGGAAACCGGGACTGCCCACTTCACCCCTCCACTTT
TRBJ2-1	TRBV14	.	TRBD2	CASSPPPGGSRFNEQFF	TGTGCCAGCAGCCCTCCCCCGGGGGGTAGCCGCTTTAATGAGCAGTTCTTC
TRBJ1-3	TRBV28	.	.	CASSDLGTASGNTIYF	TGTGCCAGCAGTGACCTGGGCACAGCCTCTGGAAACACCATATATTTT
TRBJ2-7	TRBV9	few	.	CASSVVPSSYEQYF	TGTGCCAGCAGCGTAGTGCCCAGCTCCTACGAGCAGTACTTC
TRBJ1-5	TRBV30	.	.	CAWSVLGREGQPQHF	TGTGCCTGGAGTGTGCTCGGCAGGGAGGGTCAGCCCCAGCATTTT
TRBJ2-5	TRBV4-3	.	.	CASSQDRTSQTQYF	TGCGCCAGCAGCCAAGACCGAACTAGTCAGACCCAGTACTTC
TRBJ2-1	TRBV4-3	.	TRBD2	CASSQGLAYEQFF	TGCGCCAGCAGCCAAGGACTAGCGTATGAGCAGTTCTTC
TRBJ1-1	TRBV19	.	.	CASIVRWFEGSGTEAFF	TGTGCCAGTATAGTCCGGTGGTTTGAGGGATCGGGCACTGAAGCTTTCTTT
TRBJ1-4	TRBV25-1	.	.	CASRETGLAEKLFF	TGTGCCAGCAGAGAAACGGGACTTGCTGAAAAACTGTTTTTT
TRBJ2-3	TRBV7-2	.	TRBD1	CASSPGTGWTDTQYF	TGTGCCAGCAGCCCCGGGACAGGGTGGACAGATACGCAGTATTTT
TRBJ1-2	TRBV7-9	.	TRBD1	CASSSRQGPYGYTF	TGTGCCAGCAGCTCGCGACAGGGCCCCTATGGCTACACCTTC
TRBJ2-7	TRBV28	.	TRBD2	CASSQPGTSYEQYF	TGTGCCAGCAGTCAACCCGGGACTAGCTACGAGCAGTACTTC
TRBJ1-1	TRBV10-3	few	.	CAISEGRAQNTEAFF	TGTGCCATCAGTGAGGGCAGGGCTCAGAACACTGAAGCTTTCTTT
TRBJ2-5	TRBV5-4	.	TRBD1	CASSKDRRETQYF	TGTGCCAGCAGCAAGGACAGGAGGGAGACCCAGTACTTC
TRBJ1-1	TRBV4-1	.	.	CASSHPGQQYTEAFF	TGCGCCAGCAGCCATCCAGGACAGCAATACACTGAAGCTTTCTTT
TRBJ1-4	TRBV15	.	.	CATSTKGATNEKLFF	TGTGCCACCAGCACCAAGGGGGCAACTAATGAAAAACTGTTTTTT
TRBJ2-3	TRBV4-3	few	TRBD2	CASSQGTSGERSTDTQYF	TGCGCCAGCAGCCAAGGGACTAGCGGGGAAAGAAGCACAGATACGCAGTATTTT
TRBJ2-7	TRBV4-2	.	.	CASSPFGQADEQYF	TGTGCCAGCAGCCCTTTCGGACAAGCCGACGAGCAGTACTTC
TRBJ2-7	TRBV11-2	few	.	CASSLQTAYEQYF	TGTGCCAGCAGCTTACAGACAGCCTACGAGCAGTACTTC
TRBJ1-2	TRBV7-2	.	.	CASSLDRGYTF	TGTGCCAGCAGCTTAGATCGGGGCTACACCTTC
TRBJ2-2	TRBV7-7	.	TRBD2	CASSLSSGRSGELFF	TGTGCTAGCAGCTTGAGTAGCGGGAGGTCCGGGGAGCTGTTTTTT
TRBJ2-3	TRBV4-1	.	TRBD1	CASSHPDRPFAQYF	TGCGCCAGCAGCCACCCGGACAGGCCCTTTGCGCAGTATTTT
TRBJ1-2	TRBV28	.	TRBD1	CASSPGQGAYGYTF	TGTGCCAGCAGCCCGGGACAGGGAGCCTATGGCTACACCTTC
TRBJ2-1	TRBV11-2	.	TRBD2	CASSLEVWRGGRNEQFF	TGTGCCAGCAGCTTAGAGGTCTGGCGGGGGGGCCGCAATGAGCAGTTCTTC
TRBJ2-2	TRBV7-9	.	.	CSILLEDGELFF	TGTTCCATCCTACTAGAGGACGGGGAGCTGTTTTTT
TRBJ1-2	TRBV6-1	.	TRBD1	CASSRTGTINGYTF	TGTGCCAGCAGCCGGACAGGGACCATAAATGGCTACACCTTC
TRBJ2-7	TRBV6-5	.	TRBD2	CASSLTSGTYEQYF	TGTGCCAGCAGTTTGACTAGCGGGACCTACGAGCAGTACTTC
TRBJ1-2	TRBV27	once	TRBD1	CASRYGQGAPGYTF	TGTGCCAGCAGATATGGACAGGGGGCGCCTGGCTACACCTTC
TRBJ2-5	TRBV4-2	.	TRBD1	CASSPRDRRETQYF	TGTGCCAGCAGCCCCCGGGACAGGAGGGAGACCCAGTACTTC
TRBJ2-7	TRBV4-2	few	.	CASSQDTSYYEQYF	TGTGCCAGCAGCCAAGATACAAGTTACTACGAGCAGTACTTC
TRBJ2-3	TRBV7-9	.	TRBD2	CASSSNLGASGRDTQYF	TGTGCCAGCAGCTCAAACCTCGGGGCTAGCGGGAGGGATACGCAGTATTTT
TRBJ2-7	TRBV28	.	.	CASRASYEQYF	TGTGCCAGCAGGGCCTCCTACGAGCAGTACTTC
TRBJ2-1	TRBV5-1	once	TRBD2	CASRFPEGRELAGDYNEQFF	TGCGCCAGCAGGTTCCCGGAGGGGCGGGAACTAGCGGGAGACTACAATGAGCAGTTCTTC
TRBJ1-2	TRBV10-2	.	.	CASSESTGYYGYTF	TGCGCCAGCAGTGAGTCGACAGGATATTATGGCTACACCTTC
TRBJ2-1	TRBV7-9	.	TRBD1	CASNNRGQTYNEQFF	TGTGCCAGTAACAACAGGGGGCAAACCTACAATGAGCAGTTCTTC
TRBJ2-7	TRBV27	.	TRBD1	CASSFRGPSSYEQYF	TGTGCCAGCAGTTTTAGGGGGCCGAGCTCCTACGAGCAGTACTTC
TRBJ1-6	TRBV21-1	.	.	CASNRDSSSYNSPLHF	TGTGCCAGCAATCGGGACTCGAGCTCCTATAATTCACCCCTCCACTTT
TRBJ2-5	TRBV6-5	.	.	CASRPLLTPETQYF	TGTGCCAGCCGTCCCCTCCTAACCCCGGAGACCCAGTACTTC
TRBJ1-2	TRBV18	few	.	CASSAVDYGYTF	TGTGCCAGCTCTGCGGTCGACTATGGCTACACCTTC
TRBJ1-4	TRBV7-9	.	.	CASSLRSREEREKLFF	TGTGCCAGCAGCTTACGGTCGCGGGAGGAACGCGAAAAACTGTTTTTT
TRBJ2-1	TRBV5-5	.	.	CASSLDAYYNEQFF	TGTGCCAGCAGCCTGGACGCGTACTACAATGAGCAGTTCTTC
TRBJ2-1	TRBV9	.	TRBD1	CASSPQGASSNEQFF	TGTGCCAGCAGCCCACAGGGGGCATCTTCTAATGAGCAGTTCTTC
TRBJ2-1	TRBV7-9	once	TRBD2	CASSLTSGVFEQFF	TGTGCCAGCAGCTTGACTAGCGGGGTGTTTGAGCAGTTCTTC
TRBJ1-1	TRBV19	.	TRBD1	CASSWDRGIHTEAFF	TGTGCCAGTTCCTGGGACAGGGGAATTCACACTGAAGCTTTCTTT
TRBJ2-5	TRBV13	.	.	CASSYRGRETQYF	TGTGCCAGCAGCTATCGGGGGAGGGAGACCCAGTACTTC
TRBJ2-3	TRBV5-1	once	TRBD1	CASSSDRSTDTQYF	TGCGCCAGCAGCTCGGACAGGAGCACAGATACGCAGTATTTT
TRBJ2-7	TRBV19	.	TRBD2	CASSIQTSGAYEQYF	TGTGCCAGTAGTATCCAAACTAGCGGTGCGTACGAGCAGTACTTC
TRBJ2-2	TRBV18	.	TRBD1	CASSTTGGPNTGELFF	TGTGCCAGCTCAACCACAGGGGGACCTAACACCGGGGAGCTGTTTTTT
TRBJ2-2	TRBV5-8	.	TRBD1	CASSLSARQGAEWNTGELFF	TGTGCCAGCAGCTTGTCGGCTCGACAGGGGGCGGAATGGAACACCGGGGAGCTGTTTTTT
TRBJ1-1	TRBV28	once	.	CASSFQGPPGPRMNTEAFF	TGTGCCAGCAGTTTTCAGGGGCCGCCCGGCCCCCGTATGAACACTGAAGCTTTCTTT
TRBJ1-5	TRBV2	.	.	CASSERSAGNQPQHF	TGTGCCAGCAGTGAAAGGTCGGCAGGGAATCAGCCCCAGCATTTT
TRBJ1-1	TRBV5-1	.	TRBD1	CASSLTGGTEAFF	TGCGCCAGCAGCCTGACAGGGGGCACTGAAGCTTTCTTT
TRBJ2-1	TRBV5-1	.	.	CASSFWWLQGAGGSDNEQFF	TGCGCCAGCAGCTTTTGGTGGTTACAGGGAGCAGGCGGGAGTGACAATGAGCAGTTCTTC
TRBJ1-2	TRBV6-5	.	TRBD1	CASRSGTGNYGYTF	TGTGCCAGTAGGTCAGGGACAGGGAACTATGGCTACACCTTC
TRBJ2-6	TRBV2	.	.	CASSEGQGGSSGANVLTF	TGTGCCAGCAGTGAAGGCCAGGGCGGATCCTCTGGGGCCAACGTCCTGACTTTC
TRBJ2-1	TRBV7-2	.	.	CASSPGRGLGYEQFF	TGTGCCAGCAGCCCAGGGCGGGGGCTAGGCTATGAGCAGTTCTTC